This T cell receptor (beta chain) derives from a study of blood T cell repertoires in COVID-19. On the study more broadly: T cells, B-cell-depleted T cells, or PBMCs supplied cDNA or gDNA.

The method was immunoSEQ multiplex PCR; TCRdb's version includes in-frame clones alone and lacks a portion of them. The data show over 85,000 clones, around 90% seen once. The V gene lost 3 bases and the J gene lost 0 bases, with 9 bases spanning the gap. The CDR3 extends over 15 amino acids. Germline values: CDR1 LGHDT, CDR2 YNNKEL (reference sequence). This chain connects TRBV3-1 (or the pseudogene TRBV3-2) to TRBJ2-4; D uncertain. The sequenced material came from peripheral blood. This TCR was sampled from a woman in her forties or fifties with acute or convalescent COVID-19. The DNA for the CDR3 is TGTGCCAGCAGCCAGGGCAGATTAGCCAAAAACATTCAGTACTTC. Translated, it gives CASSQGRLAKNIQYF.